The 15 T cell receptor beta chains given below trace back to one sample, sequenced in a study of blood T cell repertoires in COVID-19. Profiled with immunoSEQ multiplex PCR; TCRdb holds only in-frame clones, not every one. Among roughly 100,000 clones, about two thirds were seen once, and the ten largest hold approximately 0.9%. The specimen was peripheral blood. All receptors come from a human donor with acute or convalescent COVID-19. The donor label of this sample is uncertain.

This clone was counted once. V gene TRBV10-2 combines with J gene TRBJ2-7; tentative D call: TRBD2 (6 bases). Trimming pared 4 bases from V and 6 bases from J, leaving 10 bases between. Germline assignment: CDR1 WSHSY and CDR2 SAAADI. The CDR3 spans 12 residues. The CDR3 nucleotides read TGCGCCAGCAGTGGCCCCGGGGGCGAGCAGTACTTC. Protein sequence: CASSGPGGEQYF.

This sequence joins TRBV28 and TRBJ2-7; D may be TRBD2 (5 bases). Germline CDR1 reads MDHEN; CDR2 reads SYDVKM. Trimming removed 8 bases at V and 7 bases at J, with 21 bases between. This CDR3 is 14 amino acids long. The CDR3 here is CASRLLRDQDEQYF. CDR3 bases: TGTGCCAGCCGTCTTTTGAGGGATCAGGATGAGCAGTACTTC.

This chain joins TRBV19 and TRBJ2-3; 7 nucleotides match TRBD1. The CDR3 sequence is 14 residues long. Per the germline V gene, CDR1 is LNHDA and CDR2 is SQIVND (reference sequence). The V gene end was trimmed by 4 bases and the J gene end by 4 bases; junction bases not matched to a gene: 5. The DNA for the CDR3 is TGTGCCAGTAGTAAAAGACAGGGTGCAGATACGCAGTATTTT. As protein: CASSKRQGADTQYF. The full variable domain, in which reference TRBV19 and TRBJ2-3 provide the parts outside the CDR3, is DGGITQSPKYLFRKEGQNVTLSCEQNLNHDAMYWYRQDPGQGLRLIYYSQIVNDFQKGDIAEGYSVSREKKESFPLTVTSAQKNPTAFYLCASSKRQGADTQYFGPGTRLTVL.

The chain joins TRBV11-2 to TRBJ1-2, with 8 bases identical to TRBD1. The germline V gene has CDR1 SGHAT and CDR2 FQNNGV. With V trimmed by 4 bases and J by 7 bases, 11 bases remained unmatched. There are 15 residues in the CDR3. CDR3 sequence: CASSSTGTGLSGYTF. The CDR3 nucleotides are TGTGCCAGCAGCTCGACCGGGACAGGTCTCAGTGGCTACACCTTC.

Turning to this clone: This same CDR3 is encoded by further DNA sequences in the sample. V is TRBV9 and J is TRBJ2-5; 8 bases agree with TRBD1. CDR1 and CDR2 from the germline V gene are SGDLS and YYNGEE. The CDR3 loop spans 14 amino acids. The ends lost 2 bases at V and 5 bases at J; junction bases unmatched: 5. CDR3 bases: TGTGCCAGCAGCGTTGACAGGGGTGGGGAGACCCAGTACTTC. It encodes CASSVDRGGETQYF.

This clone has ten or more counts. The chain couples TRBV6-2 or TRBV6-3 to TRBJ1-5; 7 bases are a match to TRBD1. With V trimmed by 6 bases and J by 5 bases, 16 bases remained unmatched. The CDR3 consists of 17 residues. Germline lookup yields CDR1 MNHEY and CDR2 SVGEGT. The chain's CDR3 is CASSPGSTGLRDQPQHF. The DNA for the CDR3 is TGTGCCAGCAGCCCTGGATCGACAGGGCTCAGGGATCAGCCCCAGCATTTT.

This clone came up a few times. J is TRBJ1-2 and V is TRBV9; D is undetermined. The CDR3 is 14 residues long. Germline CDR1 is SGDLS and CDR2 is YYNGEE. The germline V and J ends were trimmed by 0 bases and 8 bases, with 14 bases remaining between them. The chain's CDR3 is CASSVGRGRAGYTF. The CDR3 DNA sequence: TGTGCCAGCAGCGTAGGCCGGGGAAGGGCGGGCTACACCTTC. Combining the CDR3 with reference TRBV9 and TRBJ1-2 gives the whole variable domain DSGVTQTPKHLITATGQRVTLRCSPRSGDLSVYWYQQSLDQGLQFLIQYYNGEERAKGNILERFSAQQFPDLHSELNLSSLELGDSALYFCASSVGRGRAGYTFGSGTRLTVV.

This clone has a count of ten or more. The chain combines TRBV7-2 with TRBJ1-2, with D maybe TRBD1 (6 bases). The germline CDR1 and CDR2 sequences are SGHTA and FQGNSA. The CDR3 runs to 15 residues. V was trimmed by 4 bases and J by 6 bases, leaving 18 bases between them. CDR3: CASSYRDATRDGYTF. CDR3 bases: TGTGCCAGCAGCTACAGGGACGCGACGAGAGATGGCTACACCTTC. Based on the CDR3 plus reference TRBV7-2 and TRBJ1-2, the full variable domain is GAGVSQSPSNKVTEKGKDVELRCDPISGHTALYWYRQSLGQGLEFLIYFQGNSAPDKSGLPSDRFSAERTGGSVSTLTIQRTQQEDSAVYLCASSYRDATRDGYTFGSGTRLTVV.

This sequence joins TRBV5-1 and TRBJ2-1; 10 nucleotides match TRBD2. After removal of 1 base from V and 6 bases from J, the junction contained 4 bases not matched to a gene. The CDR3 consists of 15 residues. Germline V gene sequence: CDR1 SGHRS, CDR2 YFSETQ. CDR3: CASSLTVAGGNEQFF. The CDR3 DNA reads as TGCGCCAGCAGCTTGACGGTAGCGGGGGGCAATGAGCAGTTCTTC. Variable domain in full (rest from reference TRBV5-1 and TRBJ2-1): KAGVTQTPRYLIKTRGQQVTLSCSPISGHRSVSWYQQTPGQGLQFLFEYFSETQRNKGNFPGRFSGRQFSNSRSEMNVSTLELGDSALYLCASSLTVAGGNEQFFGPGTRLTVL.

This clone was counted only a few times. Here the CDR3 reads CAINLPGLAGQETQYF. Written as DNA, the CDR3 is TGTGCCATCAACCTGCCGGGACTAGCGGGGCAAGAGACCCAGTACTTC. The chain has TRBV10-3 and TRBJ2-5, with 13 nucleotides matching TRBD2. CDR3 length: 16 amino acids. Germline CDR1 ENHRY, CDR2 SYGVKD. The J segment lost 2 bases and the V segment lost 7 bases, leaving 7 bases of the junction unmatched.

This rearrangement joins TRBV24-1 to TRBJ2-2; TRBD2 might be the D (5 bases). CDR3 size: 16 residues. V lost 3 bases and J lost 6, with 16 bases in between. The germline V gene has CDR1 KGHDR and CDR2 SFDVKD. The CDR3 nucleotides are TGTGCCACCAGTGATGTCGGACTGATGGGATCCGGGGAGCTGTTTTTT. Translating gives CATSDVGLMGSGELFF.

The chain uses TRBV19 and TRBJ1-3, with 7 bases that match TRBD1. Per the germline V gene, CDR1 is LNHDA and CDR2 is SQIVND (reference sequence). The CDR3 spans 16 residues. Trimming cost V 3 bases and J 0 bases; bases outside gene matches: 5. The CDR3 region is CASSIIQGNSGNTIYF. Written as DNA, the CDR3 is TGTGCCAGTAGTATCATACAGGGGAACTCTGGAAACACCATATATTTT.

The rearrangement links TRBV7-9 to TRBJ2-1; D is possibly TRBD2 (5 bases). Germline CDR1 and CDR2: SEHNR and FQNEAQ (reference sequence). Trimming cost V 3 bases and J 3 bases, with 12 bases left between them. The CDR3 contains 15 residues. CDR3 DNA sequence: TGTGCCAGCAGCTTCCCGGGGTCCATCTACAATGAGCAGTTCTTC. Protein sequence: CASSFPGSIYNEQFF.

The CDR3 spells CASSGGSGSKNIQYF. The CDR3 nucleotides are TGTGCCAGCAGCGGCGGGTCCGGGTCCAAAAACATTCAGTACTTC. The gene calls are TRBV13 and TRBJ2-4; D is possibly TRBD2 (5 bases). The CDR3 spans 15 residues. The germline V and J ends were trimmed by 5 bases and 2 bases, with 13 bases remaining between them. Germline V CDR1 and CDR2: PRHDT, FYEKMQ (reference sequence).

CDR3 in amino acids: CASSFQGYEQYF. The CDR3 DNA is TGTGCCAGCAGCTTTCAGGGCTACGAGCAGTACTTC. The V and J genes are TRBV7-9 and TRBJ2-7, with a weak D call TRBD1 (5 bases). The length of the CDR3 is 12 residues. CDR1 and CDR2 (germline): SEHNR, FQNEAQ (reference sequence). V gave up 3 bases and J gave up 3 bases, with 6 bases separating them.